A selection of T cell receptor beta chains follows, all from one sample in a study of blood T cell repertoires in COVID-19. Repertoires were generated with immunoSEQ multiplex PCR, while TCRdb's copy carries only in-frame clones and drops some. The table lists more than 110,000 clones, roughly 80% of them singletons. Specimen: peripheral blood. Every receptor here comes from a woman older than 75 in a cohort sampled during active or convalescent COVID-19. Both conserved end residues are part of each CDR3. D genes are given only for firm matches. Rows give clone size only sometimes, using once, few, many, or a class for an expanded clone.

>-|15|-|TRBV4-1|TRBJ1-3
TGCGCCAGCAGCCAAGATCTCACAGTTGCTAACACCATATATTTT
CASSQDLTVANTIYF
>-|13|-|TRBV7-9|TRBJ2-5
TGTGCCAGCAGCTTGGCTAGCAGGGAGACCCAGTACTTC
CASSLASRETQYF
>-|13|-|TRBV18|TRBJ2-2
TGTGCCAGCTCACTGTCGACTGACGGGGAGCTGTTTTTT
CASSLSTDGELFF
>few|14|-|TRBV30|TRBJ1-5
TGTGCCTGGAGTCCTACAGGGATCAATCAGCCCCAGCATTTT
CAWSPTGINQPQHF
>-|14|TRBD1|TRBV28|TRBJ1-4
TGTGCCAGCAGCCTGGGACAGGGCTCTGAAAAACTGTTTTTT
CASSLGQGSEKLFF
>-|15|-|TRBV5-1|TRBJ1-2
TGCGCCAGCAGCTTGAGCCCAGGACTAGACTATGGCTACACCTTC
CASSLSPGLDYGYTF
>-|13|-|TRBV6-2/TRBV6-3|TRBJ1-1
TGTGCCAGCAGTTACTCATTAAACACTGAAGCTTTCTTT
CASSYSLNTEAFF
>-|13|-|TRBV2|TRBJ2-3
TGTGCCAGCAAGCTTGATAACACAGATACGCAGTATTTT
CASKLDNTDTQYF
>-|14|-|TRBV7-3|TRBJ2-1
TGTGCCAGCAGCTTAGGCACTAGTTATCATGAGCAGTTCTTC
CASSLGTSYHEQFF
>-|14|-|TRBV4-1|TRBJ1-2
TGCGCCAGCAGCCAAGACAGGGCGAACTATGGCTACACCTTC
CASSQDRANYGYTF
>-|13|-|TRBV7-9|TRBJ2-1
TGTGCCAGCAGCTTTACCGGGGTCGGTGAGCAGTTCTTC
CASSFTGVGEQFF
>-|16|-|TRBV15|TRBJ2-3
TGTGCCACCAGCAGAGATCTCGGAGGGTGGGCAGATACGCAGTATTTT
CATSRDLGGWADTQYF
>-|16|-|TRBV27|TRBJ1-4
TGTGCCAGCAGAAATGGGGGGGGACGAGCTAATGAAAAACTGTTTTTT
CASRNGGGRANEKLFF
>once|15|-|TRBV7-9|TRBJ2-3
TGTGCCAGCAGCTTAGACTCGGGGGTAGTGGATACGCAGTATTTT
CASSLDSGVVDTQYF
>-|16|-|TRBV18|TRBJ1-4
TGTGCCAGCTCAGCAAGCCAGGGATCGACTGGAGAAAAACTGTTTTTT
CASSASQGSTGEKLFF
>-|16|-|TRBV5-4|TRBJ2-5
TGTGCCAGCAGCTGGGGAGGTCGGATTATACAAGAGACCCAGTACTTC
CASSWGGRIIQETQYF
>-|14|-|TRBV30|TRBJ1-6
TGTGCCTGTACACGAGGACAGACCAATTCACCCCTCCACTTT
CACTRGQTNSPLHF
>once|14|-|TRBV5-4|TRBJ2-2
TGTGCCAGCAGCGCGGACAGGAACACCGGGGAGCTGTTTTTT
CASSADRNTGELFF
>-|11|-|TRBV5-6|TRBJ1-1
TGTGCCAGCATCAGGAACACTGAAGCTTTCTTT
CASIRNTEAFF
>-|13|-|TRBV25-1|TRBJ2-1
TGTGCCAGCAGTGAATATTTAGGGGATGAGCAGTTCTTC
CASSEYLGDEQFF
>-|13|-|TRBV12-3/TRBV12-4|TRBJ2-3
TGTGCCAGCAGTTTAAGCGTCTCGGGGACGCAGTATTTT
CASSLSVSGTQYF
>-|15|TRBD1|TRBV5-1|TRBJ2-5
TGCGCCAGCAGCCCGGGACAGGGGCGAGGGGAGACCCAGTACTTC
CASSPGQGRGETQYF
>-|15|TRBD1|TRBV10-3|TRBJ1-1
TGTGCCATCAGGGTGGATGACAGGGCGAACACTGAAGCTTTCTTT
CAIRVDDRANTEAFF
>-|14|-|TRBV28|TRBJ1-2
TGTGCCAGCAGTACGGGACACCCAAACTATGGCTACACCTTC
CASSTGHPNYGYTF
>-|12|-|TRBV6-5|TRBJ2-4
TGTGCCAGCAGAAACAGGGTGAACATTCAGTACTTC
CASRNRVNIQYF
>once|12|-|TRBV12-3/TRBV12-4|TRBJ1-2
TGTGCCAGCAGTTTAGATTGGGCTGGCTACACCTTC
CASSLDWAGYTF
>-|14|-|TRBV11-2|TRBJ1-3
TGTGCCAGCAGCTTGGCAGGGTTTGGAAACACCATATATTTT
CASSLAGFGNTIYF
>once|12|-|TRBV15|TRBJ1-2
TGTGCCACCAGCAGAGGGACTTATGGCTACACCTTC
CATSRGTYGYTF
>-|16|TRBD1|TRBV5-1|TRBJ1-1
TGCGCCAGCAGCCATACCTACGGTACAGGGGTCACTGAAGCTTTCTTT
CASSHTYGTGVTEAFF
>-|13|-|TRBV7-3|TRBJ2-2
TGTGCCAGCAGCTCCCCCCCATCCCGGGAGCTGTTTTTT
CASSSPPSRELFF
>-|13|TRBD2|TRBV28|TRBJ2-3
TGTGCCAGCAGGCCAAGCGGGGGGGATACGCAGTATTTT
CASRPSGGDTQYF
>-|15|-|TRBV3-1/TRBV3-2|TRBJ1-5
TGTGCCAGCAGCCAAGGTTATAGCCATAATCAGCCCCAGCATTTT
CASSQGYSHNQPQHF
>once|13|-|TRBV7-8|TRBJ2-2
TGTGCCAGCAGCTCTTATATTCCCGGGGAGCTGTTTTTT
CASSSYIPGELFF
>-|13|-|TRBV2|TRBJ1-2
TGTGCCAGCTTACAGGGATATAGCTATGGCTACACCTTC
CASLQGYSYGYTF
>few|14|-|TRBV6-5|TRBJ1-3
TGTGCCACCCAGACAGGAGCCTCTGGAAACACCATATATTTT
CATQTGASGNTIYF
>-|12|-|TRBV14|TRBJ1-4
TGTGCCAGCAGCCTCCTCCATGAAAAACTGTTTTTT
CASSLLHEKLFF
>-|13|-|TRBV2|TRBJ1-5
TGTGCCAGCAAAGCATTTAGCAATCAGCCCCAGCATTTT
CASKAFSNQPQHF
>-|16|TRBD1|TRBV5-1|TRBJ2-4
TGCGCCAGCAGCGCCCGGACAGGGATTCCTCAAAACATTCAGTACTTC
CASSARTGIPQNIQYF
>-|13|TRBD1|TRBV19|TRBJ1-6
TGTGCCAGTAGCGACAGGGGTAATTCACCCCTCCACTTT
CASSDRGNSPLHF